The 20 T cell receptor beta chains presented below share a single source sample, sequenced in a study of blood T cell repertoires in COVID-19. Profiled with immunoSEQ multiplex PCR; TCRdb holds only in-frame clones, not every one. The repertoire includes about 210,000 clones, about 86% of them detected once, and 7.5% to 9% sits in the top ten. Sequenced material: peripheral blood. These receptors came from a woman between 45 and 60 years old with acute or convalescent COVID-19.

The rearrangement links TRBV28 to TRBJ1-3, with 7 bases fitting TRBD1. Losses at the gene ends were 3 bases for V and 4 bases for J; bases not matched to a gene: 9. The CDR3 has 16 residues. Germline V gene lookup returns CDR1 MDHEN and CDR2 SYDVKM. The CDR3 loop is CASSLSFGTVGNTIYF. CDR3 coding DNA: TGTGCCAGCAGTTTGAGCTTTGGGACAGTGGGAAACACCATATATTTT. Using reference TRBV28 and TRBJ1-3 for the parts outside the CDR3, the full variable domain is DVKVTQSSRYLVKRTGEKVFLECVQDMDHENMFWYRQDPGLGLRLIYFSYDVKMKEKGDIPEGYSVSREKKERFSLILESASTNQTSMYLCASSLSFGTVGNTIYFGEGSWLTVV.

The chain joins TRBV6-5 to TRBJ1-1; no firm D call. The ends were cut back, 6 bases at V and 12 bases at J, with 17 bases in the middle. The CDR3 runs 12 residues. Germline V CDR1 and CDR2: MNHEY, SVGAGI. CDR3 loop: CASSPNIEATFF. In nucleotides, the CDR3 is TGTGCCAGCAGCCCCAACATAGAAGCGACTTTCTTT.

This chain connects TRBV15 to TRBJ1-2; 9 bases fit TRBD1. Per the germline V gene, CDR1 is LNHNV and CDR2 is YYDKDF (reference sequence). The junction had 12 bases not matched to a gene; V was cut back by 7 bases and J by 0 bases. This CDR3 region has 17 residues. This chain's CDR3 is CATNGPGQGPSNYGYTF. CDR3 nucleotides: TGTGCCACCAACGGGCCGGGACAGGGTCCTTCTAACTATGGCTACACCTTC. The variable domain in full, completed from reference TRBV15 and TRBJ1-2, reads DAMVIQNPRYQVTQFGKPVTLSCSQTLNHNVMYWYQQKSSQAPKLLFHYYDKDFNNEADTPDNFQSRRPNTSFCFLDIRSPGLGDTAMYLCATNGPGQGPSNYGYTFGSGTRLTVV.

The chain joins TRBV19 to TRBJ2-1; D might be TRBD2 (5 bases). CDR3 size: 17 residues. Germline assignment: CDR1 LNHDA and CDR2 SQIVND (reference sequence). Trimming removed 4 bases at V and 0 bases at J, with 16 bases between. The CDR3 DNA reads TGTGCCAGTAGTAGCCCCCCGGGAAGCGGCTCCTACAATGAGCAGTTCTTC. Translated, it gives CASSSPPGSGSYNEQFF.

In nucleotides, the CDR3 is TGTGCCACCGTAAGGGGGCGGAATAACTATGGCTACACCTTC. This encodes CATVRGRNNYGYTF. The chain joins TRBV28 to TRBJ1-2, with TRBD1 matching over 7 bases. This CDR3 is 14 amino acids long. Germline CDR1 MDHEN, CDR2 SYDVKM. V lost 10 bases, J lost 1 base, and 9 bases stayed unmatched.

The V call is TRBV4-1, the J call TRBJ2-1, with 13 bases matching TRBD2. Germline assignment: CDR1 MGHRA and CDR2 YSYEKL. The CDR3 runs 15 residues. The J segment lost 10 bases and the V segment lost 6 bases, leaving 9 bases of the junction unmatched. CDR3: CASSQLGLAGEEQFF. CDR3 DNA sequence: TGCGCCAGCAGTCAACTCGGACTAGCGGGAGAAGAGCAGTTCTTC.

This clone turned up a few times. The rearrangement joins TRBV27 to TRBJ2-1, with TRBD1 as a possible D gene (6 bases). CDR1 and CDR2 from the germline V gene are MNHEY and SMNVEV (reference sequence). V was trimmed by 6 bases and J by 7 bases, leaving 19 bases between them. This CDR3 region has 15 residues. The CDR3 loop is CASSPGRGGQNEQFF. The CDR3, as DNA: TGTGCCAGCAGCCCCGGCAGGGGTGGACAGAATGAGCAGTTCTTC.

V gene TRBV2 combines with J gene TRBJ1-6; no definite D call. The CDR3 is made up of 15 amino acids. V shed 9 bases and J shed 8 bases, with 20 bases lying between them. Per germline, CDR1 SNHLY and CDR2 FYNNEI. The CDR3 region has the DNA TGTGCCAGGCGGGCCCGGCTAAACGTGGATTCACCCCTCCACTTT. This encodes CARRARLNVDSPLHF. The variable domain in full, with the rest retrieved from reference TRBV2 and TRBJ1-6, is EPEVTQTPSHQVTQMGQEVILRCVPISNHLYFYWYRQILGQKVEFLVSFYNNEISEKSEIFDDQFSVERPDGSNFTLKIRSTKLEDSAMYFCARRARLNVDSPLHFGNGTRLTVT.

The table lists this clone with a few counts. V is TRBV12-3 or TRBV12-4 and J is TRBJ2-2; no reliable D call. The V and J ends lost 4 bases and 8 bases respectively, with 5 bases between them. CDR3 size: 11 residues. The CDR3 DNA is TGTGCCAGCAGTTCCGGGGGGGAGCTGTTTTTT. It yields the protein CASSSGGELFF.

This clone was seen a single time. The genes are TRBV14 and TRBJ1-1, with 7 bases identical to TRBD1. The CDR3 has 15 amino acids. The V gene end was trimmed by 3 bases and the J gene end by 0 bases; junction bases not matched to a gene: 4. The germline gives CDR1 SGHDN, CDR2 FVKESK. The CDR3: CASSHRGWMNTEAFF. CDR3 in DNA: TGTGCCAGCAGCCACAGGGGGTGGATGAACACTGAAGCTTTCTTT.

The chain is built from TRBV9 and TRBJ2-3; D possibly corresponds to TRBD1 (5 bases). The germline V gene encodes CDR1 SGDLS and CDR2 YYNGEE. Trimming stripped 4 bases from V and 3 bases from J, with 12 bases between. The CDR3 runs to 14 residues. CDR3 DNA: TGTGCCAGCAGCTTCGACAGACAGACAGATACGCAGTATTTT. Protein product: CASSFDRQTDTQYF. The full variable domain, rest sourced from reference TRBV9 and TRBJ2-3, is DSGVTQTPKHLITATGQRVTLRCSPRSGDLSVYWYQQSLDQGLQFLIQYYNGEERAKGNILERFSAQQFPDLHSELNLSSLELGDSALYFCASSFDRQTDTQYFGPGTRLTVL.

V gene TRBV11-3 combines with J gene TRBJ1-6; maybe TRBD1 (5 bases). Germline loops: CDR1 SGHNT, CDR2 YENEEA. Between the trimmed V and J ends, which lost 6 bases and 9 bases, there was a span of 27 bases. The CDR3 totals 18 residues. CDR3 coding DNA: TGTGCCAGCAGAGGTTCTCCGGGGTCGCCGGGACTTGGTTCACCCCTCCACTTT. Its protein is CASRGSPGSPGLGSPLHF.

The rearrangement uses TRBV24-1 and TRBJ1-4, with TRBD1 matching over 9 bases. Trimming removed 10 bases from V and 6 bases from J; junction bases left unmatched: 11. This CDR3 region has 15 residues. CDR1 KGHDR and CDR2 SFDVKD come from the germline V gene. The CDR3 nucleotides are TGTGCCACACCATCCCAAGGGACAGGGTATGAAAAACTGTTTTTT. It translates to CATPSQGTGYEKLFF.

The chain is built from TRBV19 and TRBJ2-1; 8 bases are a match to TRBD2. V lost 5 bases, J lost 0 bases, and 6 bases stayed unmatched. The CDR3 is 16 residues long. Germline lookup yields CDR1 LNHDA and CDR2 SQIVND (reference sequence). This chain's CDR3 is CASSPKRGSSYNEQFF. In DNA, the CDR3 is TGTGCCAGTAGTCCCAAGCGGGGGAGCTCCTACAATGAGCAGTTCTTC.

The chain employs TRBV13 and TRBJ1-2; perhaps TRBD1 as D (6 bases). The germline V and J ends were trimmed by 2 bases and 5 bases, with 9 bases remaining between them. The CDR3 is 13 residues long. Germline CDR1 is PRHDT and CDR2 is FYEKMQ (reference sequence). The CDR3 sequence: CASSLTGSYGYTF. In nucleotides, the CDR3 is TGTGCCAGCAGCTTAACAGGGAGTTATGGCTACACCTTC.

The V gene is TRBV6-5, the J gene TRBJ1-1, with TRBD1 identical over 9 bases. The germline CDR1 and CDR2 sequences are MNHEY and SVGAGI. The J segment lost 3 bases and the V segment lost 3 bases, leaving 2 bases of the junction unmatched. The CDR3 contains 14 residues. CDR3 coding DNA: TGTGCCAGCAGTTATGGGGACAGGGACACTGAAGCTTTCTTT. It yields the protein CASSYGDRDTEAFF.

The chain has TRBV28 and TRBJ2-6; 7 bases are a match to TRBD1. V shed 5 bases, J shed 0 bases, and the junction held 10 bases outside the gene matches. The CDR3 loop spans 18 amino acids. Germline CDR1 reads MDHEN; CDR2 reads SYDVKM. CDR3 sequence reads: CASSRLQGDRSGANVLTF. The CDR3 coding sequence is TGTGCCAGCAGTCGACTCCAGGGGGACCGCTCTGGGGCCAACGTCCTGACTTTC.

This clone was picked up one time. The V and J genes are TRBV7-2 and TRBJ2-1; 10 bases are a match to TRBD2. The V segment lost 0 bases and the J segment 7 bases; nucleotides outside the gene matches: 0. CDR1 and CDR2 (germline): SGHTA, FQGNSA. This CDR3 has 14 amino acids. The CDR3, as DNA: TGTGCCAGCAGCTTAGCAGCGGGAGGGAATGAGCAGTTCTTC. Residues: CASSLAAGGNEQFF.

The CDR3 loop reads CASSFTTGNYGYTF. The CDR3 DNA sequence: TGTGCCAGCAGCTTTACTACAGGGAACTATGGCTACACCTTC. The chain links TRBV11-1 to TRBJ1-2; possible D gene TRBD1, 6 bases. The V gene lost 3 bases and the J gene lost 2 bases, with 10 bases spanning the gap. The CDR3 has 14 residues. Germline assignment: CDR1 SGHAT and CDR2 FQDESV (reference sequence).

The rearrangement links TRBV29-1 to TRBJ1-3; 7 bases fit TRBD1. This CDR3 spans 13 amino acids. Trimming removed 6 bases from V and 0 bases from J; junction bases left unmatched: 2. Germline V lookup: CDR1 SQVTM, CDR2 ANQGSEA. CDR3 DNA sequence: TGCAGCGTCCCAGGGGGCTCTGGAAACACCATATATTTT. Its protein product is CSVPGGSGNTIYF.